Presented here are 18 T cell receptor beta chains from one specimen sequenced in a study of glioma-infiltrating T cells. The iRepertoire nested amplicon-rescue multiplex PCR amplified TCR alpha and beta CDR3s from RNA. From the multiplex PCR reads, TCRdb called clonotypes with MiXCR, one entry per CDR3 protein. The data contain some 120,000 distinct CDR3 sequences, approximately 25% of them singletons. The sample was glioma tissue, nonneoplastic brain tissue, or PBMCs (not recorded which). These receptors were obtained from a human donor with low-grade glioma or glioblastoma, undergoing nonglioma brain surgery, or in good health (not recorded which).

This clonotype was detected once. A read error may be the cause here, since a much bigger clone is one base away. Written as DNA, the CDR3 is TGTGCTAGTGGTTTGCCACCGCACAAAGAGACCCAGTACTTC. Translation: CASGLPPHKETQYF. The chain joins TRBV12-5 to TRBJ2-5; D uncertain. Trimming stripped 2 bases from V and 3 bases from J, with 10 bases between. Germline-derived CDR1 and CDR2 are LGHNT and FRNRAP. This CDR3 comprises 14 residues.

As for this clonotype: One base away lies a much larger clone, so this may be a sequencing read error. V gene TRBV19 combines with J gene TRBJ1-5, with D tentatively TRBD1 (5 bases). In germline, CDR1 is LNHDA, CDR2 SQIVND (reference sequence). The CDR3 is 13 amino acids. Deletions cut 5 bases from V and 3 bases from J, with 8 bases between. CDR3 sequence (DNA): TGTGCCAGTAGTCCGGGGACCAATCAGCCCCAGCATTTT. Amino acids: CASSPGTNQPQHF.

The chain couples TRBV7-9 to TRBJ2-5, with D maybe TRBD2 (5 bases). The CDR3 extends over 15 amino acids. Trimming stripped 1 base from V and 5 bases from J, with 14 bases between. Germline loops: CDR1 SEHNR, CDR2 FQNEAQ (reference sequence). The CDR3 here is CASSLVRGPLETQYF. The CDR3 DNA sequence: TGTGCCAGCAGCTTAGTGCGAGGGCCTCTCGAGACCCAGTACTTC.

This clonotype appeared many times. The chain has TRBV30 and TRBJ2-3; the D gene could be TRBD1 or TRBD2 (5 bases each). The V gene's germline CDR1 is GTSNPN and CDR2 SVGIG (reference sequence). The CDR3 has 16 amino acids. Trimming stripped 0 bases from V and 3 bases from J, with 16 bases between. The CDR3 loop is CAWSVPLSGRTDTQYF. DNA for the CDR3: TGTGCCTGGAGTGTACCCCTATCGGGACGAACAGATACGCAGTATTTT.

This clonotype has ten or more counts. The chain recombines TRBV4-1 with TRBJ2-7; a weak D match, TRBD2 (6 bases). Germline CDR1 MGHRA, CDR2 YSYEKL. Trimming pared 4 bases from V and 7 bases from J, leaving 14 bases between. The CDR3 length is 13 residues. The CDR3 spells CASSPREGEEQYF. CDR3 in DNA: TGCGCCAGCAGCCCGCGGGAAGGAGAGGAGCAGTACTTC.

This clonotype was counted at least ten times. This chain uses TRBV4-3 with TRBJ1-6; no clear D. CDR1 and CDR2 from the germline V gene are LGHNA and YSLEER. The CDR3 covers 14 residues. V was clipped by 0 bases and J by 5 bases, with 5 bases between them. The CDR3 coding sequence is TGCGCCAGCAGCCAAGAAGGTCATAATTCACCCCTCCACTTT. Protein: CASSQEGHNSPLHF.

Regarding this clonotype: Since a much larger clone is just one base distant, this may be a read error. In nucleotides, the CDR3 is TGCGCCAGCAGCTTGGGGAACTCACTCACCTACGAGCAGTACTTC. Translation: CASSLGNSLTYEQYF. V and J are TRBV5-1 and TRBJ2-7; D is uncertain. The V gene lost 0 bases and the J gene lost 2 bases, with 12 bases spanning the gap. The germline V gene encodes CDR1 SGHRS and CDR2 YFSETQ. The CDR3 consists of 15 residues.

This clonotype came up many times. The CDR3 nucleotides are TGTGCCAGCACCGGCGGCTCCGCTGGGGCCAACGTCCTGACTTTC. Its protein product is CASTGGSAGANVLTF. The rearrangement joins TRBV28 to TRBJ2-6; unclear D gene. Trimming took 7 bases from V and 2 from J, leaving 12 bases between them. CDR1 and CDR2 (germline): MDHEN, SYDVKM. CDR3 length: 15 amino acids. The whole variable domain, filled in from reference TRBV28 and TRBJ2-6, reads DVKVTQSSRYLVKRTGEKVFLECVQDMDHENMFWYRQDPGLGLRLIYFSYDVKMKEKGDIPEGYSVSREKKERFSLILESASTNQTSMYLCASTGGSAGANVLTFGAGSRLTVL.

In its sample, this clonotype was seen a few times. The rearrangement links TRBV30 to TRBJ2-7, with no clear D. The ends were cut back, 0 bases at V and 6 bases at J, with 12 bases in the middle. The CDR3 spans 13 residues. CDR1 GTSNPN and CDR2 SVGIG come from the germline V gene (reference sequence). The CDR3 sequence: CAWSVLASSEQYF. CDR3 bases: TGTGCCTGGAGTGTACTGGCTAGTAGCGAGCAGTACTTC.

This clonotype has more than one count but fewer than ten. The chain carries TRBV12-3 or TRBV12-4 and TRBJ1-1, with TRBD1 as a possible D gene (5 bases). Trimming cost V 5 bases and J 5 bases, with 12 bases left between them. This CDR3 region has 13 residues. This CDR3 is CASSKNQGTEAFF. DNA of the CDR3: TGTGCCAGCAGTAAAAATCAGGGAACTGAAGCTTTCTTT.

To note about this clonotype: A single base separates this from a much larger clone, so it may be a read error. The CDR3 region is CASSQDGSRRARSFNEQFF. CDR3 in DNA: TGTGCCAGCAGCCAAGACGGATCGCGCCGCGCCAGGTCGTTCAATGAGCAGTTCTTC. V gene TRBV3-1 combines with J gene TRBJ2-1; D gene ambiguous. The germline V and J ends were trimmed by 0 bases and 6 bases, with 24 bases remaining between them. This CDR3 has 19 residues. The V gene's germline CDR1 is LGHDT and CDR2 YNNKEL (reference sequence).

Remarks on this clonotype: Possible read error: a much larger clone is one base away. This chain connects TRBV7-2 to TRBJ2-7, with TRBD1 identical over 8 bases. This CDR3 has 14 amino acids. CDR1 is SGHTA, CDR2 FQGNSA, per germline. V lost 8 bases, J lost 3 bases, and 9 bases stayed unmatched. CDR3 region: CASRGQGGYYEQYF. CDR3 bases: TGTGCCAGCCGCGGACAGGGCGGCTACTACGAGCAGTACTTC. Together with reference TRBV7-2 and TRBJ2-7, the CDR3 gives the full variable domain: GAGVSQSPSNKVTEKGKDVELRCDPISGHTALYWYRQSLGQGLEFLIYFQGNSAPDKSGLPSDRFSAERTGGSVSTLTIQRTQQEDSAVYLCASRGQGGYYEQYFGPGTRLTVT.

This clonotype was detected ten times or more. This chain links TRBV24-1 with TRBJ2-3; a weak D match, TRBD2 (5 bases). The CDR3 sequence is 16 residues long. With 3 bases removed from V and 1 base from J, the gap between germline ends came to 13 bases. Looked up from germline, CDR1 is KGHDR and CDR2 is SFDVKD. CDR3 residues: CATSDPGGTGTDTQYF. For the CDR3, the DNA is TGTGCCACCAGTGATCCCGGAGGAACGGGCACAGATACGCAGTATTTT.

This clonotype showed up many times. The DNA of the CDR3 is TGCGCCAGTAAAGCTAGCACAGATACGCAGTATTTT. Encoded protein: CASKASTDTQYF. This chain uses TRBV10-2 with TRBJ2-3, with D unclear. CDR3 size: 12 residues. The V gene lost 9 bases and the J gene lost 0 bases, with 7 bases spanning the gap. CDR1 is WSHSY, CDR2 SAAADI, per germline.

This clonotype was counted ten times or more. The J gene is TRBJ2-1, the V gene TRBV27, with TRBD2 matching 12 bases. CDR1 is MNHEY, CDR2 SMNVEV, per germline (reference sequence). Germline trimming cut 2 bases from V and 10 bases from J; bases unmatched to any gene: 6. The CDR3 covers 15 residues. The CDR3 nucleotides are TGTGCCAGCAGTTTAAAGCCTAGCGGGAGGGCCGAGCAGTTCTTC. Its protein product is CASSLKPSGRAEQFF.

This clonotype has a count of ten or more. The chain recombines TRBV6-6 with TRBJ1-2, with TRBD1 as a possible D gene (5 bases). Trimming pared 2 bases from V and 0 bases from J, leaving 7 bases between. The CDR3 contains 14 residues. Germline assignment: CDR1 MNHNY and CDR2 SVGAGI (reference sequence). The CDR3 protein is CASSYGGTNYGYTF. For the CDR3, the DNA is TGTGCCAGCAGTTACGGGGGAACTAACTATGGCTACACCTTC.

As regards this clonotype: Just one base apart from a much larger clone, this may be a read error. The rearrangement links TRBV12-3 or TRBV12-4 to TRBJ1-2; no firm D call. Trimming cost V 6 bases and J 10 bases, with 12 bases left between them. This CDR3 is built from 11 residues. This chain's CDR3 is CASRLHGYYTF. CDR3 coding DNA: TGTGCCAGCAGACTACATGGGTACTACACCTTC.

This clonotype was seen at least ten times. The chain links TRBV7-8 to TRBJ2-3; 8 bases line up with TRBD2. V shed 4 bases, J shed 1 base, and the junction held 1 base outside the gene matches. Germline V gene data show CDR1 as SGHVS and CDR2 as FQNEAQ. The CDR3 loop spans 14 amino acids. DNA for the CDR3: TGTGCCAGCAGCTCAGCGGGGGGCACAGATACGCAGTATTTT. Its protein product is CASSSAGGTDTQYF.